This TCR beta chain derives from a study of PD-1 blockade in classical Hodgkin lymphoma. General study findings and limits: Before treatment, TCR diversity in newly diagnosed patients was reportedly lower than in healthy donors. Among the patients, those starting nivolumab under 1 year after ASCT were excluded. Newly diagnosed and completely responding patients shared comparable baseline diversity.

Time point given: cycle 4 day 1 (C4D1), after around six weeks of nivolumab. All the patients suffered relapse after autologous stem cell transplantation, and brentuximab vedotin exposure differed. The best responses consisted of complete response, partial response or progressive disease. The assay was immunoSEQ multiplex PCR, and TCRdb's table has in-frame clones only and misses some. The sample has some 30,000 clones, about four fifths seen once; the top ten hold about 17%. Details on this clone: The antigen is unknown.

Deletions cut 3 bases from V and 7 bases from J, with 16 bases between. The CDR3 spans 14 residues. Germline V gene data show CDR1 as SGHTA and CDR2 as FQGNSA. This material consisted of peripheral blood mononuclear cells (PBMCs), taken before the fourth cycle of nivolumab. The chain carries TRBV7-2 and TRBJ2-7, with D possibly matching TRBD1 (6 bases). This TCR was recovered from a human donor with classical Hodgkin lymphoma. The CDR3 DNA reads as TGTGCCAGCAGCTTGAGACAGGTGCCGGGGGAGCAGTACTTC. Protein sequence: CASSLRQVPGEQYF.